This is a list of T cell receptor beta chains from one sample in a study of cytomegalovirus exposure and HLA in healthy donors. Here immunoSEQ multiplex PCR was the method, and the copy in TCRdb shows in-frame clones only, minus some. The profile shows under 200,000 clones, roughly 80% of them singletons. The sample was PBMCs. The receptors shown here come from a woman aged 25 to 39 in good health and CMV-seronegative. Both conserved end residues are part of each CDR3. Fields, in order: CDR3 DNA, CDR3 protein, clone size, J gene, V gene, D gene. The D gene is left open where the match is weak. Only part of the rows carry a size: once, few, many, or a class if the clone is expanded.

cdr3_nt: TGTGCCAGCAGTTCCTCTGGGGGGACGGGTGAAGCTTTCTTT
cdr3_aa: CASSSSGGTGEAFF
clone_size: NA
j_call: TRBJ1-1
v_call: TRBV13
d_call: NA

cdr3_nt: TGTGCCAGCAGCTTAAGGCCACCTGGGCAATCGAACACCGGGGAGCTGTTTTTT
cdr3_aa: CASSLRPPGQSNTGELFF
clone_size: NA
j_call: TRBJ2-2
v_call: TRBV11-3
d_call: NA

cdr3_nt: TGTGCCATCAGTGAGTCAAAGGCCCTCAGCAGGGGAACCGGCGAGCAGTACTTC
cdr3_aa: CAISESKALSRGTGEQYF
clone_size: NA
j_call: TRBJ2-7
v_call: TRBV10-3
d_call: NA

cdr3_nt: TGTGCCACCAGCAGACAGGACAGGGATGGTGGAAAACTGTTTTTT
cdr3_aa: CATSRQDRDGGKLFF
clone_size: NA
j_call: TRBJ1-4
v_call: TRBV15
d_call: TRBD1

cdr3_nt: TGCAGCGTCGCGGGACCCCGAGTGGAGCAGTACTTC
cdr3_aa: CSVAGPRVEQYF
clone_size: NA
j_call: TRBJ2-7
v_call: TRBV29-1
d_call: NA

cdr3_nt: TGTGCCAGCTCACCAGGCTCAGGGTACGAGCAGTACTTC
cdr3_aa: CASSPGSGYEQYF
clone_size: NA
j_call: TRBJ2-7
v_call: TRBV18
d_call: NA

cdr3_nt: TGTGCCAGCTCACCACCGCGGGCGGAGACCCAGTACTTC
cdr3_aa: CASSPPRAETQYF
clone_size: NA
j_call: TRBJ2-5
v_call: TRBV18
d_call: NA

cdr3_nt: TGTGCCAGCAGCTGGATGGACGGGAGTGGCTACACCTTC
cdr3_aa: CASSWMDGSGYTF
clone_size: NA
j_call: TRBJ1-2
v_call: TRBV11-3
d_call: NA

cdr3_nt: TGTGCCTGGAGTGGGGGACAGGGCTATGGCTACACCTTC
cdr3_aa: CAWSGGQGYGYTF
clone_size: NA
j_call: TRBJ1-2
v_call: TRBV30
d_call: TRBD1

cdr3_nt: TGTGCCAGCTCACCAGGCAGGGAAGACGGCTACACCTTC
cdr3_aa: CASSPGREDGYTF
clone_size: NA
j_call: TRBJ1-2
v_call: TRBV18
d_call: NA

cdr3_nt: TGTGCCAGCAGCGCCCCGGGGGGCACAGATACGCAGTATTTT
cdr3_aa: CASSAPGGTDTQYF
clone_size: NA
j_call: TRBJ2-3
v_call: TRBV9
d_call: NA

cdr3_nt: TGTGCCAGCAGCCAAGGAGCGGGGGGGCGAGACTACGAGCAGTACTTC
cdr3_aa: CASSQGAGGRDYEQYF
clone_size: NA
j_call: TRBJ2-7
v_call: TRBV4-2
d_call: TRBD2

cdr3_nt: TGTGCCAGCAGCCGACCGACAGGGTCGAACGGGGAGCTGTTTTTT
cdr3_aa: CASSRPTGSNGELFF
clone_size: NA
j_call: TRBJ2-2
v_call: TRBV5-6
d_call: TRBD1

cdr3_nt: TGTGCCTGGAGTGTACGGGTTGCGAGCTCCTACAATGAGCAGTTCTTC
cdr3_aa: CAWSVRVASSYNEQFF
clone_size: NA
j_call: TRBJ2-1
v_call: TRBV30
d_call: NA

cdr3_nt: TGTGCCAGCAGCCGATCCTACTCGCGGGGGGCCTCCTACCTCCCTGAGCAGTTCTTC
cdr3_aa: CASSRSYSRGASYLPEQFF
clone_size: NA
j_call: TRBJ2-1
v_call: TRBV27
d_call: TRBD2

cdr3_nt: TGTGCCAGGAACCCGGAACTAGCGGGGGCAAAGGAGACCCAGTACTTC
cdr3_aa: CARNPELAGAKETQYF
clone_size: NA
j_call: TRBJ2-5
v_call: TRBV14
d_call: TRBD2

cdr3_nt: TGTGCCAGCAGCCAAGACCCGGGACAGGGCCTAGCTAACTATGGCTACACCTTC
cdr3_aa: CASSQDPGQGLANYGYTF
clone_size: few
j_call: TRBJ1-2
v_call: TRBV14
d_call: TRBD1

cdr3_nt: TGTGCCAGCAGCCAGACAGGGTCTGGAAACACCATATATTTT
cdr3_aa: CASSQTGSGNTIYF
clone_size: NA
j_call: TRBJ1-3
v_call: TRBV5-6
d_call: TRBD1

cdr3_nt: TGTGCCAGCAGTTCACAGGGGGCTAGTTACACTGAAGCTTTCTTT
cdr3_aa: CASSSQGASYTEAFF
clone_size: NA
j_call: TRBJ1-1
v_call: TRBV6-6
d_call: TRBD1

cdr3_nt: TGTGCCAGCAGCCCCAAGAACACCGGGGAGCTGTTTTTT
cdr3_aa: CASSPKNTGELFF
clone_size: NA
j_call: TRBJ2-2
v_call: TRBV9
d_call: NA

cdr3_nt: TGTGCCAGCAGCTTCAGGGGATACTACGACATGAACACTGAAGCTTTCTTT
cdr3_aa: CASSFRGYYDMNTEAFF
clone_size: few
j_call: TRBJ1-1
v_call: TRBV5-6
d_call: NA

cdr3_nt: TGCGCCAGCAGCCATGCGCTCTCTGGGGCCAACGTCCTGACTTTC
cdr3_aa: CASSHALSGANVLTF
clone_size: NA
j_call: TRBJ2-6
v_call: TRBV5-1
d_call: NA

cdr3_nt: TGTGCCAGCAGAGCACCGGGACAGCCCGGTAGAACTGAAGCTTTCTTT
cdr3_aa: CASRAPGQPGRTEAFF
clone_size: few
j_call: TRBJ1-1
v_call: TRBV2
d_call: TRBD1